Shown below are 18 T cell receptor beta chains from a single sample sequenced in a study of control samples from healthy donors and cancer patients. Sequencing used immunoSEQ multiplex PCR; TCRdb keeps in-frame clones, though not all of them. Here the sample spans around 110,000 clones, nearly 95% being singletons. The sequenced material came from blood. The receptors originated from a man aged 25 to 40 in good health.

This clone has only a few counts. The chain is built from TRBV9 and TRBJ1-1; D not certain. The CDR3 length is 11 residues. Germline lookup yields CDR1 SGDLS and CDR2 YYNGEE. V lost 6 bases to trimming and J lost 5 bases, with 8 bases between them. The CDR3 region has the DNA TGTGCCAGCAAGGGCGAGACTGAAGCTTTCTTT. Protein sequence: CASKGETEAFF.

The gene calls are TRBV19 and TRBJ2-7; D not certain. This CDR3 contains 14 residues. Germline V gene data show CDR1 as LNHDA and CDR2 as SQIVND (reference sequence). With 8 bases removed from V and 4 bases from J, the gap between germline ends came to 18 bases. CDR3 in DNA: TGTGCCAGTGGCCGTTGGGCCGAAGAATACGAGCAGTACGTC. Translation gives CASGRWAEEYEQYV.

The chain uses TRBV5-1 and TRBJ2-5, with a possible D match to TRBD1 (5 bases). The V and J ends lost 3 bases and 5 bases respectively, with 17 bases between them. Germline V gene data show CDR1 as SGHRS and CDR2 as YFSETQ. This CDR3 comprises 15 residues. This CDR3 reads CASSWGGPSTETQYF. The CDR3 nucleotides read TGCGCCAGCAGCTGGGGCGGACCCAGTACGGAGACCCAGTACTTC.

V usage is TRBV9 and J usage is TRBJ1-5, with D possibly matching TRBD1 (5 bases). The germline V gene has CDR1 SGDLS and CDR2 YYNGEE. CDR3 length: 15 residues. Trimming left V 5 bases short and J 1 base short, with 13 bases between. DNA of the CDR3: TGTGCCAGCAGTTTATCGGGGGGGAGCAATCAGCCCCAGCATTTT. Its translation: CASSLSGGSNQPQHF.

V gene TRBV4-1 combines with J gene TRBJ1-6; 11 positions agree with TRBD1. The germline gives CDR1 MGHRA, CDR2 YSYEKL. The CDR3 is 20 residues long. V was clipped by 1 base and J by 0 bases; unmatched bases: 8. The CDR3 DNA reads as TGCGCCAGCAGCCAAGGGACAGGGGGCGGCCTGAGCTCCTATAATTCACCCCTCCACTTT. Its translation: CASSQGTGGGLSSYNSPLHF.

The CDR3: CASSYEGGLLNEQFF. CDR3 coding DNA: TGTGCCAGCAGTTACGAGGGGGGGCTTCTGAATGAGCAGTTCTTC. The V and J genes are TRBV6-5 and TRBJ2-1; D possibly corresponds to TRBD2 (7 bases). V shed 2 bases and J shed 7 bases, with 15 bases lying between them. CDR1 MNHEY and CDR2 SVGAGI come from the germline V gene. This CDR3 has 15 amino acids.

This chain links TRBV28 with TRBJ1-6, with D perhaps TRBD1 (5 bases). The germline gives CDR1 MDHEN, CDR2 SYDVKM. V gave up 5 bases and J gave up 3 bases, with 11 bases separating them. The CDR3 is 15 amino acids. In DNA, the CDR3 is TGTGCCAGCAGTCCGGCGGGGGTCTATAATTCACCCCTCCACTTT. This translates into CASSPAGVYNSPLHF.

The chain recombines TRBV5-6 with TRBJ1-1, with D uncertain. V shed 3 bases and J shed 4 bases, with 16 bases lying between them. Germline V gene data show CDR1 as SGHDT and CDR2 as YYEEEE. This CDR3 spans 15 amino acids. CDR3 in amino acids: CASSYGRGPSTEAFF. CDR3 in DNA: TGTGCCAGCAGCTACGGCCGAGGCCCCTCCACTGAAGCTTTCTTT.

The chain recombines TRBV7-6 with TRBJ2-2, with D possibly TRBD1 on 5 matching bases. Trimming took 5 bases from V and 4 from J, leaving 14 bases between them. This CDR3 is built from 15 residues. CDR1 and CDR2 from the germline V gene are SGHVS and FNYEAQ. The DNA of the CDR3 is TGTGCCAGCAGCACCCCCGACAGACCCACCGGGGAGCTGTTTTTT. The encoded protein is CASSTPDRPTGELFF.

The genes are TRBV7-9 and TRBJ1-2, with D possibly matching TRBD1 (5 bases). The ends were cut back, 1 base at V and 3 bases at J, with 12 bases in the middle. The CDR3 is made up of 15 amino acids. Looked up from germline, CDR1 is SEHNR and CDR2 is FQNEAQ (reference sequence). This CDR3 is CASSLGLAGDYGYTF. CDR3 bases: TGTGCCAGCAGCTTAGGGTTGGCGGGGGACTATGGCTACACCTTC.

The chain couples TRBV7-3 to TRBJ2-1; 7 positions agree with TRBD1. V shed 3 bases and J 5 bases; nucleotides not matched to a gene: 1. Per the germline V gene, CDR1 is SGHTA and CDR2 is FQGTGA. This CDR3 contains 13 residues. The CDR3 region has the DNA TGTGCCAGCAGCTTCGACAGGGACAATGAGCAGTTCTTC. Protein: CASSFDRDNEQFF. The full variable domain, its missing parts supplied by reference TRBV7-3 and TRBJ2-1, is GAGVSQTPSNKVTEKGKYVELRCDPISGHTALYWYRQSLGQGPEFLIYFQGTGAADDSGLPNDRFFAVRPEGSVSTLKIQRTERGDSAVYLCASSFDRDNEQFFGPGTRLTVL.

The V gene is TRBV6-5, the J gene TRBJ1-2, with 10 bases aligning to TRBD1. With V trimmed by 6 bases and J by 7 bases, 8 bases remained unmatched. CDR1 MNHEY and CDR2 SVGAGI come from the germline V gene. The length of the CDR3 is 14 residues. CDR3 DNA: TGTGCCAGCAGCGTGACAGGGGGCTTGGGTGGCTACACCTTC. Its translation is CASSVTGGLGGYTF.

V is TRBV5-5 and J is TRBJ2-2, with 7 bases fitting TRBD1. Trimming at V came to 1 base and at J to 4 bases, leaving 10 bases not matched to a gene. The length of the CDR3 is 17 residues. CDR1 is SGHKS, CDR2 YYEKEE, per germline (reference sequence). The DNA for the CDR3 is TGTGCCAGCAGCTTGCCGACAGGGTCGCGGGTCACCGGGGAGCTGTTTTTT. Residues: CASSLPTGSRVTGELFF.

The gene calls are TRBV10-1 and TRBJ1-2, with a weak D call TRBD1 (6 bases). The germline V gene encodes CDR1 WNHNN and CDR2 SYGVQD (reference sequence). The CDR3 is 14 amino acids. V lost 3 bases and J lost 6, with 14 bases in between. CDR3 sequence: CASSDGGAGDGYTF. The CDR3 coding sequence is TGCGCCAGCAGTGATGGGGGGGCTGGGGATGGCTACACCTTC.

The chain uses TRBV18 and TRBJ1-2, with a possible D match to TRBD1 (5 bases). The CDR3 sequence is 15 residues long. The germline V and J ends were trimmed by 6 bases and 3 bases, with 17 bases remaining between them. Germline V gene data show CDR1 as KGHSH and CDR2 as LQKENI. The chain's CDR3 is CASSELPDTYYGYTF. As DNA, the CDR3 is TGTGCCAGCTCCGAACTCCCGGACACTTACTATGGCTACACCTTC.

The chain uses TRBV29-1 and TRBJ2-3; D is perhaps TRBD2 (6 bases). Looked up from germline, CDR1 is SQVTM and CDR2 is ANQGSEA. The CDR3 runs to 16 residues. Trimming removed 1 base from V and 0 bases from J, with 14 bases in between. CDR3 region: CSVEGAGYTSTDTQYF. Here the CDR3 DNA reads TGCAGCGTTGAAGGGGCGGGGTACACTAGCACAGATACGCAGTATTTT.

The gene calls are TRBV11-2 and TRBJ1-1; the D is unclear. Between the trimmed V and J ends, which lost 5 bases and 4 bases, there was a span of 11 bases. The germline CDR1 and CDR2 sequences are SGHAT and FQNNGV. CDR3 length: 13 residues. This chain's CDR3 is CASSTPSSTEAFF. In nucleotides, the CDR3 is TGTGCCAGCAGCACCCCCTCGAGCACTGAAGCTTTCTTT.

The genes are TRBV6-5 and TRBJ2-2; 10 bases are shared with TRBD2. This CDR3 is 15 amino acids long. V shed 2 bases and J 6 bases; nucleotides not matched to a gene: 3. The germline V gene has CDR1 MNHEY and CDR2 SVGAGI. The CDR3 region has the DNA TGTGCCAGCAGTTACGGGCTAGCGGGGGCCGGGGAGCTGTTTTTT. The encoded protein is CASSYGLAGAGELFF.